One and the same sample provided the 12 T cell receptor beta chains below, sequenced in a study of T cells in Graves' hyperthyroidism and ophthalmopathy. What was amplified from RNA transcripts were TCR beta CDR3 regions. The HTBI primer set drove a first-round RT-PCR of the TCR CDR3. Each CDR3 protein gets one entry after TCRdb re-called the multiplex PCR reads with MiXCR. The sample includes about 360,000 distinct CDR3 sequences, about 15% of them seen just once. The sample consisted of blood. The receptor set was obtained from a woman younger than 30 with Graves' hyperthyroidism that later progressed to Graves' ophthalmopathy.

The chain employs TRBV6-2 or TRBV6-3 and TRBJ2-7, with D possibly called TRBD1 or TRBD2 (5 bases each). V gave up 4 bases and J gave up 6 bases, with 10 bases separating them. Per the germline V gene, CDR1 is MNHEY and CDR2 is SVGEGT. This CDR3 region has 12 residues. CDR3 in amino acids: CASSWGSPEQYF. The CDR3 DNA reads as TGTGCCAGCAGTTGGGGGTCCCCCGAGCAGTACTTC.

This clonotype was recorded many times. The chain couples TRBV9 to TRBJ2-7; 13 nucleotides align to TRBD2. CDR1 is SGDLS and CDR2 is YYNGEE in the germline V gene. The CDR3 runs 17 residues. With 0 bases clipped from V and 3 bases from J, the junction kept 6 bases outside the gene matches. The DNA of the CDR3 is TGTGCCAGCAGCGTAGTAGGACTAGCGGGAGTAAACTACGAGCAGTACTTC. Translating gives CASSVVGLAGVNYEQYF. Complete variable domain (other parts from reference TRBV9 and TRBJ2-7): DSGVTQTPKHLITATGQRVTLRCSPRSGDLSVYWYQQSLDQGLQFLIQYYNGEERAKGNILERFSAQQFPDLHSELNLSSLELGDSALYFCASSVVGLAGVNYEQYFGPGTRLTVT.

This clonotype appeared a few times. V gene TRBV29-1 combines with J gene TRBJ2-7, with TRBD2 identical over 9 bases. With 0 bases clipped from V and 3 bases from J, the junction kept 12 bases outside the gene matches. Germline CDR1 reads SQVTM; CDR2 reads ANQGSEA. The CDR3 extends over 17 amino acids. CDR3 region: CSVEDRAGGRPDYEQYF. The DNA for the CDR3 is TGCAGCGTTGAAGATCGAGCGGGAGGCCGCCCTGACTACGAGCAGTACTTC.

The gene calls are TRBV4-1 and TRBJ2-6; TRBD1 aligns across 8 bases. The CDR3 contains 20 residues. J was trimmed by 1 base and V by 0 bases; bases with no gene match: 11. Germline V CDR1 and CDR2: MGHRA, YSYEKL. CDR3 in amino acids: CASSQEISDRDLSGANVLTF. Written as DNA, the CDR3 is TGCGCCAGCAGCCAAGAGATTTCGGACAGGGATTTATCTGGGGCCAACGTCCTGACTTTC.

This chain uses TRBV28 with TRBJ2-3, with a tentative D call TRBD1 (6 bases). CDR3 length: 18 amino acids. Trimming stripped 5 bases from V and 2 bases from J, with 23 bases between. From germline, CDR1 is MDHEN and CDR2 SYDVKM. CDR3 amino acids: CASSVGWVRGEFTDTQYF. The CDR3 DNA reads TGTGCCAGCAGTGTAGGGTGGGTCAGGGGAGAATTCACAGATACGCAGTATTTT.

In its sample, this clonotype was seen many times. The chain joins TRBV3-1 to TRBJ2-3; 9 bases are a match to TRBD1. The CDR3 has 16 residues. The J segment lost 0 bases and the V segment lost 3 bases, leaving 4 bases of the junction unmatched. The germline gives CDR1 LGHDT, CDR2 YNNKEL (reference sequence). The DNA for the CDR3 is TGTGCCAGCAGCCACGGTGACAGGGGGAGCACAGATACGCAGTATTTT. This gives the protein CASSHGDRGSTDTQYF.

This clonotype was found many times. The chain has TRBV12-3 or TRBV12-4 and TRBJ2-1; 7 nucleotides agree with TRBD2. CDR3 length equals 15 residues. J lost 6 bases, V lost 6 bases, and 11 bases had no gene match. This chain's CDR3 is CASSPGLGRGNEQFF. In nucleotides, the CDR3 is TGTGCCAGCAGCCCCGGACTAGGACGGGGCAATGAGCAGTTCTTC.

This clonotype was picked up a small number of times. The chain joins TRBV19 to TRBJ2-2, with TRBD1 identical over 10 bases. CDR1 LNHDA and CDR2 SQIVND come from the germline V gene (reference sequence). This CDR3 is built from 16 residues. Trimming took 6 bases from V and 6 from J; bases not matched to a gene: 10. In DNA form, the CDR3 reads TGTGCCAGTAGGGGCCGGGACAGGGGAAGGGCCGGGGAGCTGTTTTTT. It specifies CASRGRDRGRAGELFF.

About this clonotype itself: This may come from a read error, since a much larger clone is one base off. The CDR3 carries no conserved terminal phenylalanine or tryptophan, so it likely arises from a read error. The chain employs TRBV12-3 or TRBV12-4 and TRBJ2-2; 7 positions match TRBD1. V was pared by 6 bases and J by 1 base, with 2 bases of the junction left unmatched. The CDR3 is 14 amino acids. CDR3 DNA sequence: TGTGCCAGCAGGGACAGGCGGAACACCGGGGAGCTGTTTCTT. It specifies CASRDRRNTGELFL.

This clonotype showed up many times. The rearrangement links TRBV2 to TRBJ2-2, with 9 bases that match TRBD1. The CDR3 runs to 16 residues. Germline CDR1 reads SNHLY; CDR2 reads FYNNEI. Unmatched junction bases numbered 11, after V lost 8 bases and J lost 4 bases. As DNA, the CDR3 is TGTGCCAGCCTCCGGGACAGGGTCATGGGCACCGGGGAGCTGTTTTTT. Its protein is CASLRDRVMGTGELFF.

This clonotype turned up a few times. CDR3 in DNA: TGTGCCAGCAGCGGAGCAACGGGCACCGGGGAGCTGTTTTTT. It specifies CASSGATGTGELFF. The chain recombines TRBV7-8 with TRBJ2-2, with D uncertain. This CDR3 contains 14 residues. V lost 5 bases to trimming and J lost 4 bases, with 11 bases between them. In germline, CDR1 is SGHVS, CDR2 FQNEAQ.

A few counts support this clonotype. The chain is built from TRBV19 and TRBJ2-2; 9 nucleotides align to TRBD2. The CDR3 runs 15 residues. V shed 3 bases and J 9 bases; nucleotides not matched to a gene: 8. From germline, CDR1 is LNHDA and CDR2 SQIVND (reference sequence). DNA for the CDR3: TGTGCCAGTAGTATGGGCGGGAGGGCCAGCCGGGAGCTGTTTTTT. Protein: CASSMGGRASRELFF.